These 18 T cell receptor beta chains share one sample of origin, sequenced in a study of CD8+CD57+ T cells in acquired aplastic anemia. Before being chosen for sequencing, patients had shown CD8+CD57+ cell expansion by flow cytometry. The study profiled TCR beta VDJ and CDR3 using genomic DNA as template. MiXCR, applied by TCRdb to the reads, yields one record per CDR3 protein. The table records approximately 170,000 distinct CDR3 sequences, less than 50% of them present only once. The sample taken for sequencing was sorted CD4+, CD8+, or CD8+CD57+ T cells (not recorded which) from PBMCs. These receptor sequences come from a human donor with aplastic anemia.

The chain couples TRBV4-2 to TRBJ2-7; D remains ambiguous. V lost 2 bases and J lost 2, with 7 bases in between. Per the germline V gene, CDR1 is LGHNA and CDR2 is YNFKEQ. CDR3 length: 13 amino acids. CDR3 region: CASSQPLPYEQYF. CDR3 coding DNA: TGTGCCAGCAGCCAACCTCTCCCCTACGAGCAGTACTTC.

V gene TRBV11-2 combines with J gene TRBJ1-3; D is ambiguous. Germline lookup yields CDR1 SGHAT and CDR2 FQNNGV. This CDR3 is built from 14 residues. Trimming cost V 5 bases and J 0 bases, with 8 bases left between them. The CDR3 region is CASSLVVSGNTIYF. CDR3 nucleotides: TGTGCCAGCAGCCTCGTTGTCTCTGGAAACACCATATATTTT. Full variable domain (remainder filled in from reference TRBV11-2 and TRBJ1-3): EAGVAQSPRYKIIEKRQSVAFWCNPISGHATLYWYQQILGQGPKLLIQFQNNGVVDDSQLPKDRFSAERLKGVDSTLKIQPAKLEDSAVYLCASSLVVSGNTIYFGEGSWLTVV.

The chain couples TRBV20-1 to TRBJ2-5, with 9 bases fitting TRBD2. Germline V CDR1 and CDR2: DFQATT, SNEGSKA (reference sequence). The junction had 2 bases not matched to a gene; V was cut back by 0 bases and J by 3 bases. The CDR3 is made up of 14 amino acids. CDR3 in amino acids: CSARERLAEETQYF. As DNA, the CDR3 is TGCAGTGCTAGAGAAAGACTAGCGGAAGAGACCCAGTACTTC.

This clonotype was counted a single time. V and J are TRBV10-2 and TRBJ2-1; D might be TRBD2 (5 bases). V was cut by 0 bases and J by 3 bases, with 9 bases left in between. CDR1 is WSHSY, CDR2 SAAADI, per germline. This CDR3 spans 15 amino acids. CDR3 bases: TGCGCCAGCAGTGAGTCACTAGGGTACTACAATGAGCAGTTCTTC. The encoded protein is CASSESLGYYNEQFF.

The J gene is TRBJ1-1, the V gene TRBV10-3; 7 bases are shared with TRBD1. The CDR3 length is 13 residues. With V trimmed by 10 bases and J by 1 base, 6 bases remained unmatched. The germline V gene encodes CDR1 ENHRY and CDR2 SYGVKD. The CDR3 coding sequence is TGTGCCACGGACAGGAGTGCGAACACTGAAGCTTTCTTT. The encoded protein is CATDRSANTEAFF.

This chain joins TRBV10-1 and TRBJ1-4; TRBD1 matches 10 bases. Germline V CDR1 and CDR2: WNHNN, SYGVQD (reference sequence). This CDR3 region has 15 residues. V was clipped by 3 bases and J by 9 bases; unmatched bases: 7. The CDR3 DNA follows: TGCGCCAGCAGTGAAAGGGACAGGGGACGGCAAAAACTGTTTTTT. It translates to CASSERDRGRQKLFF.

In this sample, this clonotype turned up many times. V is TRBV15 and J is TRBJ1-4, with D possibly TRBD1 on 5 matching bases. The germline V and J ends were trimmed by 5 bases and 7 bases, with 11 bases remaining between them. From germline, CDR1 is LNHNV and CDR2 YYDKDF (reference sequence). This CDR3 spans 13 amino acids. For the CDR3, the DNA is TGTGCCACCAGCGGCACAGGCACTGAAAAACTGTTTTTT. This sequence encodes CATSGTGTEKLFF.

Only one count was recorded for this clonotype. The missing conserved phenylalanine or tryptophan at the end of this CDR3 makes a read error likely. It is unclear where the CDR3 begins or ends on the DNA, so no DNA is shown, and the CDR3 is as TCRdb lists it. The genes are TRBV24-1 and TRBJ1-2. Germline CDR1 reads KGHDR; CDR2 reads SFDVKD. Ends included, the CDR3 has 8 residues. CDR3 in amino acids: CATSDPAG.

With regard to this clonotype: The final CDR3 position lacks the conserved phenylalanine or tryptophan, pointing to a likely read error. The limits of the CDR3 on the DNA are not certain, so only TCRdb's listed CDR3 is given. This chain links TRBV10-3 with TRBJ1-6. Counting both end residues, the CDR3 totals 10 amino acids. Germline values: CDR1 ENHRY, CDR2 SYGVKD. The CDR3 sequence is CASSPEGPSS.

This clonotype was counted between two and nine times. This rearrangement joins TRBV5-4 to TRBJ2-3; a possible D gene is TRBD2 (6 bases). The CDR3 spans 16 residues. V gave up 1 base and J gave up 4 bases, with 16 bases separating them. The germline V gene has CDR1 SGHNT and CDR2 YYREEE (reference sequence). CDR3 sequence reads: CASSLKAGGGSDTQYF. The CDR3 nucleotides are TGTGCCAGCAGCTTGAAAGCGGGTGGGGGTTCAGATACGCAGTATTTT.

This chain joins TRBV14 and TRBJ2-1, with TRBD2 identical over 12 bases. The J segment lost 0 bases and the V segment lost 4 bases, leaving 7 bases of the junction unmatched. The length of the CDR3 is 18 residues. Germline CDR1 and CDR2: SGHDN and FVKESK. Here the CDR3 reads CASSRDVTSGSSYNEQFF. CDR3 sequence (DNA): TGTGCCAGCAGCCGAGATGTGACTAGCGGGAGCTCCTACAATGAGCAGTTCTTC. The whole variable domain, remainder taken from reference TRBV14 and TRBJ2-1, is EAGVTQFPSHSVIEKGQTVTLRCDPISGHDNLYWYRRVMGKEIKFLLHFVKESKQDESGMPNNRFLAERTGGTYSTLKVQPAELEDSGVYFCASSRDVTSGSSYNEQFFGPGTRLTVL.

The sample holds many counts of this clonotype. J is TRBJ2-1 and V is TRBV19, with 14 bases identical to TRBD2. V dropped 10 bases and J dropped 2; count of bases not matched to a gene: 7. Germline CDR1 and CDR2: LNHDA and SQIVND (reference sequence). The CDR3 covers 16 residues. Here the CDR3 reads CATKGLAGDAYNEQFF. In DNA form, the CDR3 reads TGTGCCACTAAGGGACTAGCGGGGGACGCCTACAATGAGCAGTTCTTC.

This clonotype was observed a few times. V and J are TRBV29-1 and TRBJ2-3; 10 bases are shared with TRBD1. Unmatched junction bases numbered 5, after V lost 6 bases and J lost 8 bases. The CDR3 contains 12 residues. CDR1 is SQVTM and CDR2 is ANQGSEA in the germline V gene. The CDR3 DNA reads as TGCAGCGTGACAGACAGGGGGCTTACGCAGTATTTT. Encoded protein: CSVTDRGLTQYF.

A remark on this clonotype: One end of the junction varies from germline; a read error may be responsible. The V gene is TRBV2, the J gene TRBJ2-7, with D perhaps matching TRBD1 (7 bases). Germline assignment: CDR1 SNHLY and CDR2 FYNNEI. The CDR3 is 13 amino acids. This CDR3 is CASRAGGSYEQYF. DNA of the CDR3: TGCGCCAGCAGAGCAGGGGGGTCCTACGAGCAGTACTTC.

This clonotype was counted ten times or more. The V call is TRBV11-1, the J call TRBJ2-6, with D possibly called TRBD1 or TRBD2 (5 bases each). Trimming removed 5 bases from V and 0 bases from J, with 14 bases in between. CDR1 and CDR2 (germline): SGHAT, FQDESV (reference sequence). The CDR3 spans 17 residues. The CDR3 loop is CASSPSGRTSGANVLTF. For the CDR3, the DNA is TGTGCCAGCAGCCCATCGGGACGGACCTCTGGGGCCAACGTCCTGACTTTC.

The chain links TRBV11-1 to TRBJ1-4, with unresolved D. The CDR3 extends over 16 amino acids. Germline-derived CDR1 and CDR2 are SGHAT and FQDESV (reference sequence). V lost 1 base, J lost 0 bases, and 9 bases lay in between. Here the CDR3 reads CASSLGQVATNEKLFF. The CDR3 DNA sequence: TGTGCCAGCAGCTTAGGGCAGGTTGCAACTAATGAAAAACTGTTTTTT.

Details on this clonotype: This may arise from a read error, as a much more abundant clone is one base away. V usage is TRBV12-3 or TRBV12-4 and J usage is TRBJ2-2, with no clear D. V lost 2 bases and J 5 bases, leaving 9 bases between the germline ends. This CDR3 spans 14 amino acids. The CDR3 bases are TGTGCCAGCAGTTTACGCAGGAGAACCGGGGAGCTGTTTTTT. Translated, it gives CASSLRRRTGELFF.

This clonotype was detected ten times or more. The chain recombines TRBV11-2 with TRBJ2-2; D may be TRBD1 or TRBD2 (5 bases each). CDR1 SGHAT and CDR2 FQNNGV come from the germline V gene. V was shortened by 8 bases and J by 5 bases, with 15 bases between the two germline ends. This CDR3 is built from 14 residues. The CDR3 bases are TGTGCCAGCGGACGGCGCAGGGAGACCGGGGAGCTGTTTTTT. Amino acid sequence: CASGRRRETGELFF.